This T cell receptor (beta chain) was captured in a study of graft-versus-host responses after intestinal transplantation. Study results and limitations: Recipient bone marrow held GvH clones, some seen earlier in ileum or blood.

Trimming removed 2 bases at V and 7 bases at J, with 9 bases between. This CDR3 region has 14 residues. The germline V gene has CDR1 MNHEY and CDR2 SVGAGI. Generated by immunoSEQ multiplex PCR, the TCRdb table keeps only in-frame clones and is missing some. Among about 39,000 clones listed, 90% to 95% were seen once. A note on this clone: Its specificity is unknown.

Sequencing was performed on unstimulated CD8+ T cells sorted from spleen or lymph node cells, taken before transplant. The sequence came from a human donor who was the organ donor for an intestinal transplant. V is TRBV6-5 and J is TRBJ1-6; D gene unclear. Here the CDR3 DNA reads TGTGCCAGCAGTTACGGCAGCTTCAATTCACCCCTCCACTTT. Protein sequence: CASSYGSFNSPLHF.